This is a list of T cell receptor beta chains from one sample in a study of T-cell memory formation after mild COVID-19. TCRdb itself ran the 5' RACE reads through MiXCR, one entry per CDR3 protein. This sample yields about 440,000 distinct CDR3 sequences, of which 20% are seen a single time; approximately 8.4% belongs to the top ten. Material for sequencing was PBMCs or a T cell subset sorted from them (not recorded which). These receptors originate from an adult woman who had mild COVID-19 (a few samples of this study predate the infection). Cell type and time point are not known. The CDR3 runs from the conserved cysteine through the conserved F or W. A D gene is named only where the DNA matches it firmly. Where a row states a size, it is once, few, many or the class of an expanded clone; other rows omit it.

TRBJ2-5 | 14 | once | TRBV6-5 | TRBD1 | TGTGCCAGCAGGACAGGGGGCGCGGGGGAGACCCAGTACTTC | CASRTGGAGETQYF
TRBJ2-3 | 16 | few | TRBV7-2 | TRBD2 | TGTGCCAGCAGCACCGGGACTAGCGGGTTCCTGGATACGCAGTATTTT | CASSTGTSGFLDTQYF
TRBJ1-2 | 14 | . | TRBV24-1 | . | TGTGCCACCCAAGCAGACAGCCTCGACTATGGCTACACCTTC | CATQADSLDYGYTF
TRBJ1-1 | 14 | few | TRBV29-1 | . | TGCAGCGCTGCCCTGGCGGGGGGTCACACTGAAGCTTTCTTT | CSAALAGGHTEAFF
TRBJ1-1 | 15 | few | TRBV7-9 | TRBD1 | TGTGCCAGCAGCTTCACTGGACAGGGTAGCACTGAAGCTTTCTTT | CASSFTGQGSTEAFF
TRBJ2-1 | 17 | few | TRBV3-1 | TRBD2 | TGTGCCAGCAGCCATGAAAGACTAGCGGGGTATTCCAATGAGCAGTTCTTC | CASSHERLAGYSNEQFF
TRBJ2-1 | 13 | . | TRBV7-2 | TRBD1 | TGTGCCAGCAGCTCAGGACAGGTCAATGAGCAGTTCTTC | CASSSGQVNEQFF
TRBJ2-7 | 11 | few | TRBV12-3/TRBV12-4 | TRBD1 | TGTGCCAGCAGTCCCGGGACAGCGTCCTACTTC | CASSPGTASYF
TRBJ1-1 | 15 | few | TRBV4-3 | . | TGCGCCAGCAGTCTCGGGATCGGGGCCAACACTGAAGCTTTCTTT | CASSLGIGANTEAFF
TRBJ2-6 | 20 | . | TRBV5-3 | . | TGTGCCAGAAGCTTGGTGAAGGGGATTAGGCTTCTCTCTGGGGCCAACGTCCTGACTTTC | CARSLVKGIRLLSGANVLTF
TRBJ1-5 | 17 | . | TRBV30 | . | TGTGCCTGGAGTCCCACATATGGGCAGGGTGTGTTATGGCCCCAGCATTTT | CAWSPTYGQGVLWPQHF
TRBJ1-2 | 15 | . | TRBV12-3/TRBV12-4 | TRBD1 | TGTGCCAGCAGTCGACAGGGAAGAGCTAACTATGGCTACACCTTC | CASSRQGRANYGYTF
TRBJ1-1 | 15 | few | TRBV3-1 | . | TGTGCCAGCACCCTGGGACAAACCATGAACACTGAAGCTTTCTTT | CASTLGQTMNTEAFF
TRBJ2-7 | 13 | . | TRBV5-4 | TRBD2 | TGTGCCAGCAGCTCCACTAGCGGGGTCGAGCAGTACTTC | CASSSTSGVEQYF
TRBJ2-7 | 15 | few | TRBV18 | . | TGTGCCAGCTCGAGTGTGGCCACGGTCCTCTACGAGCAGTACTTC | CASSSVATVLYEQYF
TRBJ1-2 | 15 | . | TRBV5-1 | TRBD1 | TGCGCCAGCAATCCCTCCGGACAGGGGGCAAATGGCTACACCTTC | CASNPSGQGANGYTF
TRBJ2-2 | 15 | . | TRBV7-3 | . | TGTGCCAGCAGCCGTGGGGGTTTTGACACCGGGGAGCTGTTTTTT | CASSRGGFDTGELFF
TRBJ2-3 | 16 | . | TRBV9 | . | TGTGCCAGCAGCGTAGGCCTACGGGGTGGCACAGATACGCAGTATTTT | CASSVGLRGGTDTQYF
TRBJ2-3 | 15 | . | TRBV6-5 | TRBD2 | TGTGCCAGCAGTTCCCTAGCGGGGACCATAGATACGCAGTATTTT | CASSSLAGTIDTQYF
TRBJ1-3 | 13 | . | TRBV12-3/TRBV12-4 | . | TGTGCCAGCAGTTTTTCCGGGGGCAACACCATATATTTT | CASSFSGGNTIYF
TRBJ1-1 | 13 | . | TRBV6-2/TRBV6-3 | . | TGTGCCAGCAGTGGACAGAGGGACACTGAAGCTTTCTTT | CASSGQRDTEAFF
TRBJ2-5 | 15 | few | TRBV4-3 | . | TGCGCCAGCAGCCAAGATTTATACCAGCAAGAGACCCAGTACTTC | CASSQDLYQQETQYF
TRBJ1-1 | 15 | few | TRBV12-3/TRBV12-4 | . | TGTGCCAGCAGTCCACCGATGGGGGGTCTCACTGAAGCTTTCTTT | CASSPPMGGLTEAFF
TRBJ2-7 | 14 | few | TRBV5-1 | TRBD1 | TGCGCCAGCAGCTCCCCTCAGATGACAGGGTGGCAGTACTTC | CASSSPQMTGWQYF
TRBJ1-5 | 16 | few | TRBV20-1 | TRBD1 | TGCAGTGCTTCCCGGGACAGGGCTTTGAGCAATCAGCCCCAGCATTTT | CSASRDRALSNQPQHF
TRBJ1-2 | 14 | few | TRBV24-1 | . | TGTGCCACCAGTGACCCTAGGGGACACTATGGCTACACCTTC | CATSDPRGHYGYTF
TRBJ2-7 | 15 | many | TRBV4-2 | TRBD1 | TGTGCCAGCAGCCAAGACGGGACAGGCATGGACGAGCAGTACTTC | CASSQDGTGMDEQYF
TRBJ2-5 | 15 | . | TRBV5-1 | . | TGCGCCAGCAGCTTGGTAACGACTAGGGGAGAGACCCAGTACTTC | CASSLVTTRGETQYF